These 32 T cell receptor beta chains were all obtained from the same sample, sequenced in a study of metastatic and nonmetastatic thyroid tumors. Not a single patient had been given any form of treatment at any point before undergoing thyroid surgery. TCRdb re-called clones from the PCR reads using MiXCR. Seen here are 35,000 to 50,000 clones, 4% to 5% observed once, and the top ten hold approximately 9.5%. The specimen was blood. These receptors originate from a female donor with papillary thyroid cancer or a benign thyroid nodule (not recorded which). Some clones in this sample may be carry-over from other donors' samples.

This clone has at least ten counts. V and J are TRBV20-1 and TRBJ1-1, with D perhaps matching TRBD1 (5 bases). Trimming pared 6 bases from V and 0 bases from J, leaving 20 bases between. Germline V gene sequence: CDR1 DFQATT, CDR2 SNEGSKA (reference sequence). There are 16 residues in the CDR3. The CDR3 spells CSAQKVVGGMNTEAFF. In DNA form, the CDR3 reads TGCAGTGCGCAAAAAGTGGTCGGGGGAATGAACACTGAAGCTTTCTTT.

This clone was detected many times. The chain joins TRBV5-6 to TRBJ2-7; unclear D gene. This CDR3 is 12 amino acids long. V was clipped by 7 bases and J by 1 base, with 9 bases between them. Per the germline V gene, CDR1 is SGHDT and CDR2 is YYEEEE. The chain's CDR3 is CASGVVSYEQYF. CDR3 in DNA: TGTGCCAGCGGGGTCGTTTCCTACGAGCAGTACTTC.

In this sample, this clone turned up many times. A read error is possible here, since a much larger clone lies one base away. The same CDR3 also results from other DNA sequences found in this sample. The rearrangement links TRBV6-5 to TRBJ1-1; 8 bases fit TRBD1. CDR1 and CDR2 (germline): MNHEY, SVGAGI. This CDR3 is built from 15 residues. CDR3 amino acids: CAGSYSRGLGTEAFF. The CDR3 DNA sequence: TGTGCCGGCAGTTACTCCAGGGGGCTCGGGACTGAAGCTTTCTTT.

This clone was seen repeatedly, ten times or more. This chain links TRBV5-1 with TRBJ2-1, with 8 bases identical to TRBD2. The CDR3 consists of 14 residues. V gave up 7 bases and J gave up 4 bases; unmatched junction bases: 7. CDR1 SGHRS and CDR2 YFSETQ come from the germline V gene. In DNA form, the CDR3 reads TGCGCCAGCTCTCTAGCGGGCCCTTACAATGAGCAGTTCTTC. This codes for CASSLAGPYNEQFF. Variable domain in full (rest from reference TRBV5-1 and TRBJ2-1): KAGVTQTPRYLIKTRGQQVTLSCSPISGHRSVSWYQQTPGQGLQFLFEYFSETQRNKGNFPGRFSGRQFSNSRSEMNVSTLELGDSALYLCASSLAGPYNEQFFGPGTRLTVL.

This clone was counted ten times or more. The chain recombines TRBV6-1 with TRBJ1-2; D gene unclear. The CDR3 consists of 15 residues. V was cut by 0 bases and J by 2 bases, with 10 bases left in between. In germline, CDR1 is MNHNS, CDR2 SASEGT. The CDR3 bases are TGTGCCAGCAGTGAAGCCCTTGTCGCGAACTATGGCTACACCTTC. This encodes CASSEALVANYGYTF.

Many counts were recorded for this clone. The chain recombines TRBV10-1 with TRBJ2-5; D may match TRBD1 or TRBD2 (6 bases each). CDR1 is WNHNN, CDR2 SYGVQD, per germline (reference sequence). The CDR3 is made up of 15 amino acids. V was cut by 0 bases and J by 0 bases, with 8 bases left in between. CDR3 nucleotides: TGCGCCAGCAGTGAGTCAGGGGGGTACCAAGAGACCCAGTACTTC. Amino acid sequence: CASSESGGYQETQYF.

This clone was seen a few times. The junction and the germline gene differ at one end; a read error may be behind it. The chain links TRBV20-1 to TRBJ1-2, with D unclear. This CDR3 spans 13 amino acids. Germline V gives CDR1 DFQATT, CDR2 SNEGSKA (reference sequence). CDR3 bases: TGCAGTATGGCTAGTGGGAGTGGATTTGGCTATACCTTC. This sequence encodes CSMASGSGFGYTF.

There are many counts of this clone. V and J are TRBV6-1 and TRBJ1-4; TRBD1 is a possible D gene (5 bases). V was trimmed by 0 bases and J by 10 bases, leaving 18 bases between them. CDR3 size: 16 residues. Germline loops: CDR1 MNHNS, CDR2 SASEGT. CDR3 sequence reads: CASSEAIRAGSTKLFF. CDR3 nucleotide sequence: TGTGCCAGCAGTGAAGCGATTAGGGCAGGGAGTACAAAACTGTTTTTT.

The V gene is TRBV6-1, the J gene TRBJ2-7; D is perhaps TRBD2 (5 bases). The CDR3 contains 11 residues. CDR1 and CDR2 from the germline V gene are MNHNS and SASEGT. V lost 8 bases and J lost 3, with 8 bases in between. The CDR3 here is CASGRNYEQYF. In DNA, the CDR3 is TGTGCCAGCGGGAGAAACTACGAGCAGTACTTC.

This clone was counted at least ten times. This chain connects TRBV5-1 to TRBJ2-1; D gene uncertain. The germline V and J ends were trimmed by 1 base and 4 bases, with 15 bases remaining between them. Germline V gene lookup returns CDR1 SGHRS and CDR2 YFSETQ. This CDR3 is built from 16 residues. In nucleotides, the CDR3 is TGCGCCAGCAGCTTGTTTACACCGGTGGGGTACAATGAGCAGTTCTTC. As protein: CASSLFTPVGYNEQFF.

This clone showed up many times. V is TRBV27 and J is TRBJ1-2; TRBD1 agrees at 9 bases. V lost 2 bases to trimming and J lost 14 bases; unmatched junction nucleotides: 12. Germline CDR1 reads MNHEY; CDR2 reads SMNVEV (reference sequence). The length of the CDR3 is 14 residues. The CDR3 here is CASSLNEDRGLWTF. The CDR3 DNA is TGTGCCAGCAGTTTAAATGAGGACAGGGGCCTCTGGACCTTC.

This clone has a count of ten or more. This chain joins TRBV24-1 and TRBJ2-3; TRBD2 aligns across 13 bases. The CDR3 runs to 22 residues. Unmatched junction bases numbered 21, after V lost 6 bases and J lost 1 base. Looked up from germline, CDR1 is KGHDR and CDR2 is SFDVKD. Here the CDR3 DNA reads TGTGCCACCAGTCACCCGACAGGGGGTAGACTAGCGGGAGGCCTCCGCACAGATACGCAGTATTTT. As protein: CATSHPTGGRLAGGLRTDTQYF.

This clone was counted ten times or more. The J gene is TRBJ2-1, the V gene TRBV9; TRBD2 aligns across 14 bases. This CDR3 region has 16 residues. The V gene end was trimmed by 3 bases and the J gene end by 8 bases; junction bases not matched to a gene: 7. In germline, CDR1 is SGDLS, CDR2 YYNGEE. The CDR3 sequence is CASSAGTSGSVDEQFF. CDR3 nucleotides: TGTGCCAGCAGCGCCGGGACTAGCGGGAGTGTGGATGAGCAGTTCTTC.

The table lists this clone with a few counts. A read error may explain this, as a much larger clone is one base away. The chain couples TRBV3-1 to TRBJ1-2, with D hard to call. V was shortened by 1 base and J by 9 bases, with 6 bases between the two germline ends. Per the germline V gene, CDR1 is LGHDT and CDR2 is YNNKEL (reference sequence). The CDR3 has 11 residues. CDR3 sequence (DNA): TGTGCCAGCAGCCAAGGACTATGCTACACCTTC. Translation gives CASSQGLCYTF.

This chain links TRBV6-5 with TRBJ2-2; TRBD1 aligns across 8 bases. Trimming removed 8 bases from V and 1 base from J; junction bases left unmatched: 6. This CDR3 has 15 residues. Germline V gene sequence: CDR1 MNHEY, CDR2 SVGAGI. The CDR3 nucleotides read TGTGCCAGCGTTTGGGGGACAGGGAACACCGGGGAGCTGTTTTTT. It translates to CASVWGTGNTGELFF.

This clone was observed at least ten times. The chain links TRBV5-1 to TRBJ1-1; 8 bases are a match to TRBD1. The germline gives CDR1 SGHRS, CDR2 YFSETQ. The CDR3 is 14 amino acids. Trimming at V came to 4 bases and at J to 4 bases, leaving 6 bases not matched to a gene. The CDR3 DNA reads as TGCGCCAGCAGCCGCTCACAGGGGGTCACTGAAGCTTTCTTT. Amino acids: CASSRSQGVTEAFF.

The V call is TRBV30, the J call TRBJ1-6; D ambiguous. CDR3 length equals 14 residues. V gave up 5 bases and J gave up 5 bases, with 13 bases separating them. Germline CDR1 is GTSNPN and CDR2 is SVGIG (reference sequence). The CDR3 is CAWEGGLNNSPLHF. The CDR3 DNA follows: TGTGCCTGGGAGGGAGGACTCAATAATTCACCCCTCCACTTT.

For the CDR3, the DNA is TGTGCCAGTAGTGCCGGGACAGGGAGGGGGTTTCAGCCCCAGCATTTT. Its protein is CASSAGTGRGFQPQHF. The rearrangement uses TRBV19 and TRBJ1-5, with TRBD1 matching 9 bases. CDR1 and CDR2 from the germline V gene are LNHDA and SQIVND (reference sequence). Trimming cost V 5 bases and J 6 bases; bases outside gene matches: 11. The CDR3 length is 16 residues.

In this sample, this clone turned up many times. This rearrangement joins TRBV13 to TRBJ1-5, with D possibly being TRBD1 (5 bases). Trimming shortened V by 5 bases and J by 3 bases, and 8 bases separated the two germline ends. Germline V CDR1 and CDR2: PRHDT, FYEKMQ (reference sequence). The CDR3 consists of 13 residues. The DNA for the CDR3 is TGTGCCAGCAGCACAGGAAACAATCAGCCCCAGCATTTT. It translates to CASSTGNNQPQHF.

The rearrangement uses TRBV20-1 and TRBJ2-3; 14 bases align to TRBD2. With 6 bases clipped from V and 3 bases from J, the junction kept 2 bases outside the gene matches. The CDR3 is made up of 14 amino acids. The germline CDR1 and CDR2 sequences are DFQATT and SNEGSKA (reference sequence). CDR3 in amino acids: CSAGLAGGTDTQYF. As DNA, the CDR3 is TGCAGTGCAGGACTAGCGGGAGGAACAGATACGCAGTATTTT.

This clone was counted at least ten times. The chain carries TRBV2 and TRBJ1-4, with D uncertain. V was trimmed by 6 bases and J by 0 bases, leaving 11 bases between them. The CDR3 is made up of 15 amino acids. CDR1 is SNHLY and CDR2 is FYNNEI in the germline V gene. The CDR3 loop reads CASRRHSATNEKLFF. CDR3 DNA: TGTGCCAGCAGGCGGCACAGCGCAACTAATGAAAAACTGTTTTTT.

This clone appeared many times. The J gene is TRBJ2-7, the V gene TRBV15, with 9 bases matching TRBD1. From germline, CDR1 is LNHNV and CDR2 YYDKDF (reference sequence). The V segment lost 1 base and the J segment 6 bases; nucleotides outside the gene matches: 1. This CDR3 is built from 13 residues. The DNA of the CDR3 is TGTGCCACCAGCAGAGCGACAGGGGGCGAGCAGTACTTC. It yields the protein CATSRATGGEQYF.

This clone came up many times. The chain has TRBV19 and TRBJ1-1; D call uncertain. From germline, CDR1 is LNHDA and CDR2 SQIVND (reference sequence). The V and J ends lost 1 base and 1 base respectively, with 7 bases between them. The length of the CDR3 is 14 residues. DNA for the CDR3: TGTGCCAGTAGTATAGGGTTGGGGAACACTGAAGCTTTCTTT. Protein sequence: CASSIGLGNTEAFF. Based on the CDR3 plus reference TRBV19 and TRBJ1-1, the full variable domain is DGGITQSPKYLFRKEGQNVTLSCEQNLNHDAMYWYRQDPGQGLRLIYYSQIVNDFQKGDIAEGYSVSREKKESFPLTVTSAQKNPTAFYLCASSIGLGNTEAFFGQGTRLTVV.

This clone appeared many times. The chain is built from TRBV6-1 and TRBJ1-4, with 10 bases lining up with TRBD1. The length of the CDR3 is 16 residues. The V and J ends lost 1 base and 8 bases, in that order; junction bases with no gene match: 7. Germline assignment: CDR1 MNHNS and CDR2 SASEGT. The CDR3 spells CASSEGSGTGEEKLFF. DNA for the CDR3: TGTGCCAGCAGTGAAGGGAGTGGGACAGGGGAGGAAAAACTGTTTTTT.

V and J are TRBV19 and TRBJ2-1; 9 positions agree with TRBD2. CDR1 and CDR2 (germline): LNHDA, SQIVND (reference sequence). The CDR3 loop spans 15 amino acids. The V segment lost 7 bases and the J segment 1 base; nucleotides outside the gene matches: 5. The CDR3 region has the DNA TGTGCCAGTACCGTAGCGGGGGCGTCCTACAATGAGCAGTTCTTC. Encoded protein: CASTVAGASYNEQFF.

This clone was picked up many times. V usage is TRBV20-1 and J usage is TRBJ2-7; TRBD1 might be the D (6 bases). Per the germline V gene, CDR1 is DFQATT and CDR2 is SNEGSKA (reference sequence). The V gene lost 4 bases and the J gene lost 2 bases, with 12 bases spanning the gap. This CDR3 comprises 13 residues. The CDR3 here is CSATAGAPYEQYF. The CDR3 bases are TGCAGTGCTACCGCAGGGGCGCCCTACGAGCAGTACTTC.

This clone has ten or more counts. V usage is TRBV11-2 and J usage is TRBJ1-1; TRBD1 aligns across 9 bases. The CDR3 totals 14 residues. Germline CDR1 reads SGHAT; CDR2 reads FQNNGV. With V trimmed by 5 bases and J by 4 bases, 5 bases remained unmatched. CDR3 nucleotide sequence: TGTGCCAGCAGCCGCGGACAGGGGATCACTGAAGCTTTCTTT. It yields the protein CASSRGQGITEAFF.

Relative to its sample, this clone is medium-sized. Other DNA sequences in the same sample also yield this CDR3. V usage is TRBV12-3 or TRBV12-4 and J usage is TRBJ2-7; D gene ambiguous. The CDR3 extends over 12 amino acids. V was shortened by 1 base and J by 3 bases, with 4 bases between the two germline ends. CDR3 sequence reads: CASSLGDYEQYF. The DNA for the CDR3 is TGTGCCAGCAGTTTAGGGGACTACGAGCAGTACTTC.

This clone was observed many times. The chain couples TRBV10-3 to TRBJ2-7; D is perhaps TRBD1 or TRBD2 (5 bases each). CDR3 length equals 15 residues. The V gene lost 3 bases and the J gene lost 2 bases, with 14 bases spanning the gap. Germline V gene data show CDR1 as ENHRY and CDR2 as SYGVKD. CDR3 amino acids: CAISDLGTRAYEQYF. Written as DNA, the CDR3 is TGTGCCATCAGTGATTTGGGGACGCGAGCCTACGAGCAGTACTTC.

This clone showed up just a few times. In DNA form, the CDR3 reads TGTGCCAGCATCCGGCAGGGGGCAGGAGGCTACACCTTC. Translation: CASIRQGAGGYTF. V is TRBV7-9 and J is TRBJ1-2; TRBD1 matches at 8 bases. The V and J ends lost 7 bases and 8 bases, in that order; junction bases with no gene match: 9. Germline CDR1 SEHNR, CDR2 FQNEAQ (reference sequence). The CDR3 runs 13 residues.

This clone was picked up many times. The chain joins TRBV24-1 to TRBJ2-5, with 10 bases matching TRBD1. The CDR3 covers 15 residues. The trim removed 4 bases at V and 3 bases at J, leaving 4 bases unmatched. Germline loops: CDR1 KGHDR, CDR2 SFDVKD. Here the CDR3 reads CATSDPGTGEETQYF. The CDR3 DNA reads as TGTGCCACCAGTGACCCCGGGACAGGGGAAGAGACCCAGTACTTC.

This clone was detected many times. V gene TRBV5-1 combines with J gene TRBJ2-1; 7 bases are shared with TRBD2. The CDR3 spans 16 residues. V was clipped by 3 bases and J by 0 bases; unmatched bases: 6. CDR1 and CDR2 (germline): SGHRS, YFSETQ. CDR3: CASSSPGGSSYNEQFF. The CDR3 DNA sequence: TGCGCCAGCAGCTCCCCCGGCGGGAGCTCCTACAATGAGCAGTTCTTC.